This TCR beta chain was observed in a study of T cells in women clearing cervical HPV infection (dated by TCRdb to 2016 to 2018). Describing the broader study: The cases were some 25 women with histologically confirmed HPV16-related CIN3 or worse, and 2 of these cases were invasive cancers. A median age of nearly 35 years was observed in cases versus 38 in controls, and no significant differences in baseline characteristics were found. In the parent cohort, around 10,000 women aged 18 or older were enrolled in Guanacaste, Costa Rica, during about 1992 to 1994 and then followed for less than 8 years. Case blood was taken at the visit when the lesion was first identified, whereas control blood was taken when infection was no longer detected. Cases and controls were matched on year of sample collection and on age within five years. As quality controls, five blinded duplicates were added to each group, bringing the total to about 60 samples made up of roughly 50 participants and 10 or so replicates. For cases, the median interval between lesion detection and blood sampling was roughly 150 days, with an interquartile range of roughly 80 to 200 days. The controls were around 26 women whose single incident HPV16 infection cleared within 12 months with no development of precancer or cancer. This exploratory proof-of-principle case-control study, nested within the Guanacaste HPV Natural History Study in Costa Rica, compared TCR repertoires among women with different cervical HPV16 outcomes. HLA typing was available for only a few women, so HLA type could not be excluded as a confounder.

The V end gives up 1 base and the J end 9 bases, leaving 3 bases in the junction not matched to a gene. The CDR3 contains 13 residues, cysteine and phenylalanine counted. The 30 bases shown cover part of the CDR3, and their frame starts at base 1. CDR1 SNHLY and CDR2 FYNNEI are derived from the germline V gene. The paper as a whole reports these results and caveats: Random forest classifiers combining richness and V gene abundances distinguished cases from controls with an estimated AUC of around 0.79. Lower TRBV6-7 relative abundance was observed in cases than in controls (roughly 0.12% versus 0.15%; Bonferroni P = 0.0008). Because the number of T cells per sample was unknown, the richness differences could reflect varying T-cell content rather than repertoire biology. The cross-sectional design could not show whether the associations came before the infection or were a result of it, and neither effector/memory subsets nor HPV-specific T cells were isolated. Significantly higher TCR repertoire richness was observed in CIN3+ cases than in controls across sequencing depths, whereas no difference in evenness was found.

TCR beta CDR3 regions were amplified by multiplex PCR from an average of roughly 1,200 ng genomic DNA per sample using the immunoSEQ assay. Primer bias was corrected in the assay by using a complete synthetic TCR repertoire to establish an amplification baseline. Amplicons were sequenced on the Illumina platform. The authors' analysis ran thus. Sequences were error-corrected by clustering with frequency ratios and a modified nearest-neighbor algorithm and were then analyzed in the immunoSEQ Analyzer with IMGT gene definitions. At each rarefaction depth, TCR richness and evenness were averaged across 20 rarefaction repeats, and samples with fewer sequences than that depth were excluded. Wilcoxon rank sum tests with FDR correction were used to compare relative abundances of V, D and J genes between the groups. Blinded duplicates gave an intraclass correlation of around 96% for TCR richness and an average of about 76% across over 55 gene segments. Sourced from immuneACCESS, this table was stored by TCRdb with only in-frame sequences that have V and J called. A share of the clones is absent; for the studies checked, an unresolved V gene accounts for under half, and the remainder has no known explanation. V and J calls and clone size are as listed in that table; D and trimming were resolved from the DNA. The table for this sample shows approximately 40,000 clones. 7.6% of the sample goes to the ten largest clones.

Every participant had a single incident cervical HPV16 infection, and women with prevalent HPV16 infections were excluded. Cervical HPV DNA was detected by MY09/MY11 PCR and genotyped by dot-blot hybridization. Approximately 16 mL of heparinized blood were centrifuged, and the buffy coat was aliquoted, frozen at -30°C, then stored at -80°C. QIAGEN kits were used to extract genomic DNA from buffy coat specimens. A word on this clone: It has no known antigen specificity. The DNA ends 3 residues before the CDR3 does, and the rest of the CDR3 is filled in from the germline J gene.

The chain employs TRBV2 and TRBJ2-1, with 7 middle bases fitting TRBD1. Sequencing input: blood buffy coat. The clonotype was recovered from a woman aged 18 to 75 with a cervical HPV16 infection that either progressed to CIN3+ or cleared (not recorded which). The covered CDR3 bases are TGTGCCAGCAGTGAAGAGGGGGCGGGTGAG. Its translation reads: CASSEEGAGE. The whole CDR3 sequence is CASSEEGAGEQFF.